These 32 T cell receptor beta chains originate from one sample sequenced in a study of blood T cell repertoires in COVID-19. Profiling relied on immunoSEQ multiplex PCR, and the TCRdb table lists in-frame clones only, not all of them. The table shows about 87,000 clones, with approximately 86% occurring only once. Sample: peripheral blood. These receptors were collected from a man between 35 and 55 years old with acute or convalescent COVID-19.

The chain joins TRBV11-2 to TRBJ2-1; possibly TRBD2 for D (6 bases). The CDR3 has 14 residues. The ends were cut back, 8 bases at V and 3 bases at J, with 14 bases in the middle. The germline V gene encodes CDR1 SGHAT and CDR2 FQNNGV. The CDR3 loop is CASHPGEVYNEQFF. CDR3 sequence (DNA): TGTGCCAGCCACCCCGGGGAGGTCTACAATGAGCAGTTCTTC.

This clone turned up a few times. Here the CDR3 reads CASRWRMTGNTGELFF. In DNA form, the CDR3 reads TGTGCCAGCAGATGGAGGATGACAGGGAACACCGGGGAGCTGTTTTTT. This chain joins TRBV27 and TRBJ2-2, with D perhaps TRBD1 (6 bases). This CDR3 has 16 residues. Looked up from germline, CDR1 is MNHEY and CDR2 is SMNVEV (reference sequence). V was clipped by 6 bases and J by 1 base, with 15 bases between them.

The V call is TRBV3-1 (or the pseudogene TRBV3-2), the J call TRBJ2-7; 10 positions agree with TRBD1. Germline V gives CDR1 LGHDT, CDR2 YNNKEL (reference sequence). The trim removed 2 bases at V and 6 bases at J, leaving 4 bases unmatched. The CDR3 is 14 residues long. The CDR3 sequence: CASSQWDRGGEQYF. The CDR3 nucleotides read TGTGCCAGCAGCCAATGGGACAGGGGAGGCGAGCAGTACTTC.

The V and J genes are TRBV9 and TRBJ1-2; a possible D gene is TRBD1 (6 bases). Germline V lookup: CDR1 SGDLS, CDR2 YYNGEE. Trimming pared 2 bases from V and 8 bases from J, leaving 22 bases between. This CDR3 is built from 16 residues. CDR3 residues: CASSVGDMTDLRGYTF. CDR3 bases: TGTGCCAGCAGCGTGGGGGACATGACCGACCTAAGGGGCTACACCTTC.

The chain links TRBV12-5 to TRBJ2-3; 9 bases map to TRBD2. This CDR3 is built from 15 residues. Germline CDR1 LGHNT, CDR2 FRNRAP. V lost 3 bases and J lost 3; bases outside the gene matches: 4. The CDR3 nucleotides read TGTGCTAGTGGTTTAATGCGGGAGGGGACAGATACGCAGTATTTT. Amino acid sequence: CASGLMREGTDTQYF.

The chain carries TRBV15 and TRBJ1-5; D unresolved. The ends were cut back, 1 base at V and 2 bases at J, with 9 bases in the middle. The length of the CDR3 is 15 residues. Germline loops: CDR1 LNHNV, CDR2 YYDKDF (reference sequence). The CDR3 region is CATSRGPSGNQPQHF. The CDR3 coding sequence is TGTGCCACCAGCAGAGGGCCTTCCGGCAATCAGCCCCAGCATTTT. The full variable domain, with the rest looked up from reference TRBV15 and TRBJ1-5, is DAMVIQNPRYQVTQFGKPVTLSCSQTLNHNVMYWYQQKSSQAPKLLFHYYDKDFNNEADTPDNFQSRRPNTSFCFLDIRSPGLGDTAMYLCATSRGPSGNQPQHFGDGTRLSIL.

In its sample, this clone was seen a few times. The chain is built from TRBV12-5 and TRBJ2-1; 11 nucleotides match TRBD1. The CDR3 totals 16 residues. After removal of 3 bases from V and 9 bases from J, the junction contained 10 bases not matched to a gene. Per germline, CDR1 LGHNT and CDR2 FRNRAP. DNA for the CDR3: TGTGCTAGTGGTTTTGGGTGGACAGGGGGCGCGGGTGAGCAGTTCTTC. Translated: CASGFGWTGGAGEQFF. Complete variable domain (other parts from reference TRBV12-5 and TRBJ2-1): DARVTQTPRHKVTEMGQEVTMRCQPILGHNTVFWYRQTMMQGLELLAYFRNRAPLDDSGMPKDRFSAEMPDATLATLKIQPSEPRDSAVYFCASGFGWTGGAGEQFFGPGTRLTVL.

This clone was seen just once. The chain combines TRBV3-1 (or the pseudogene TRBV3-2) with TRBJ1-2; D is uncertain. Germline V gene lookup returns CDR1 LGHDT and CDR2 YNNKEL (reference sequence). The V end was cut by 3 bases, the J end by 2 bases, with 10 bases between. The CDR3 totals 14 residues. CDR3 loop: CASSQEELNYGYTF. CDR3 DNA: TGTGCCAGCAGCCAGGAGGAACTAAACTATGGCTACACCTTC.

The chain is built from TRBV4-1 and TRBJ2-3; 8 bases line up with TRBD1. J gave up 3 bases and V 0 bases, and 8 bases lay outside the gene matches. Germline CDR1 reads MGHRA; CDR2 reads YSYEKL. The CDR3 consists of 17 residues. The CDR3 DNA reads TGCGCCAGCAGCCAAGAATGGTCAGGGGGCGCGACAGATACGCAGTATTTT. Translation: CASSQEWSGGATDTQYF.

The chain uses TRBV5-8 and TRBJ1-2; 8 bases are shared with TRBD1. The germline CDR1 and CDR2 sequences are SGHTS and YDEGEE. The CDR3 sequence is 15 residues long. The ends lost 0 bases at V and 7 bases at J; junction bases unmatched: 8. CDR3 protein: CASSLGQGWFSGYTF. The CDR3 bases are TGTGCCAGCAGCTTGGGACAGGGGTGGTTTAGTGGCTACACCTTC.

The chain is built from TRBV4-2 and TRBJ1-6; TRBD1 matches at 10 bases. This CDR3 contains 16 residues. V shed 2 bases and J 11 bases; nucleotides not matched to a gene: 9. Germline CDR1 LGHNA, CDR2 YNFKEQ. CDR3 DNA sequence: TGTGCCAGCAGCCAACCCGGGACAGGGGTTTTGGCACCCCTCCACTTT. As protein: CASSQPGTGVLAPLHF.

V and J are TRBV19 and TRBJ2-4, with 8 bases fitting TRBD1. J was trimmed by 7 bases and V by 5 bases; bases with no gene match: 10. The CDR3 runs to 15 residues. Germline V CDR1 and CDR2: LNHDA, SQIVND (reference sequence). CDR3 DNA: TGTGCCAGTAGTTTGACAGACAGGGGTGGGAACATTCAGTACTTC. Its translation: CASSLTDRGGNIQYF.

V gene TRBV30 combines with J gene TRBJ1-6; D not certain. Looked up from germline, CDR1 is GTSNPN and CDR2 is SVGIG (reference sequence). V was trimmed by 4 bases and J by 1 base, leaving 11 bases between them. CDR3 length: 15 amino acids. CDR3 bases: TGTGCCTGGAAGGGTGGGGAGTCCTATAATTCACCCCTCCACTTT. It specifies CAWKGGESYNSPLHF.

CDR3 in DNA: TGTGCCAGCTCAAGGGACAGGGAAGAGACCCAGTACTTC. Residues: CASSRDREETQYF. This sequence joins TRBV18 and TRBJ2-5; 9 positions agree with TRBD1. This CDR3 has 13 residues. The V gene's germline CDR1 is KGHSH and CDR2 LQKENI. The trim removed 5 bases at V and 3 bases at J, leaving 1 base unmatched.

The rearrangement uses TRBV11-2 and TRBJ2-7, with 9 bases identical to TRBD2. Germline loops: CDR1 SGHAT, CDR2 FQNNGV. After removal of 7 bases from V and 2 bases from J, the junction contained 6 bases not matched to a gene. This CDR3 has 14 amino acids. CDR3 coding DNA: TGTGCCAGCACCTTTAGCGGGGGACCCTACGAGCAGTACTTC. It specifies CASTFSGGPYEQYF.

The chain joins TRBV7-9 to TRBJ2-7; possible D gene TRBD2, 6 bases. The germline V gene encodes CDR1 SEHNR and CDR2 FQNEAQ (reference sequence). V was shortened by 4 bases and J by 5 bases, with 6 bases between the two germline ends. CDR3 length: 11 amino acids. The CDR3 nucleotides read TGTGCCAGCAGCTGGGAGGACGAGCAGTACTTC. This translates into CASSWEDEQYF. The full variable domain, completed using reference TRBV7-9 and TRBJ2-7, is DTGVSQNPRHKITKRGQNVTFRCDPISEHNRLYWYRQTLGQGPEFLTYFQNEAQLEKSRLLSDRFSAERPKGSFSTLEIQRTEQGDSAMYLCASSWEDEQYFGPGTRLTVT.

The CDR3 here is CASSRDISYGYTF. The CDR3 nucleotides are TGTGCCAGCAGTCGAGATATTAGCTATGGCTACACCTTC. The chain uses TRBV28 and TRBJ1-2; D is undetermined. CDR1 is MDHEN, CDR2 SYDVKM, per germline. This CDR3 contains 13 residues. V was clipped by 5 bases and J by 4 bases, with 11 bases between them.

This chain links TRBV6-5 with TRBJ1-5; D is undetermined. V lost 6 bases and J lost 5, with 11 bases in between. CDR3 length: 13 amino acids. From germline, CDR1 is MNHEY and CDR2 SVGAGI. The DNA of the CDR3 is TGTGCCAGCAGACGATCTCGGGATCAGCCCCAGCATTTT. Translation: CASRRSRDQPQHF.

The chain joins TRBV5-6 to TRBJ1-2; maybe TRBD1 (6 bases). The CDR3 contains 12 residues. V was shortened by 0 bases and J by 6 bases, with 6 bases between the two germline ends. CDR1 is SGHDT, CDR2 YYEEEE, per germline. The CDR3 is CASSLGQDGYTF. CDR3 bases: TGTGCCAGCAGCTTGGGACAGGATGGCTACACCTTC.

The CDR3 sequence: CAWSLNDFSDTIYF. DNA of the CDR3: TGTGCCTGGAGCTTGAATGATTTTTCGGACACCATATATTTT. The chain employs TRBV30 and TRBJ1-3; D remains unclear. This CDR3 contains 14 residues. Trimming cost V 3 bases and J 8 bases, with 17 bases left between them. CDR1 is GTSNPN, CDR2 SVGIG, per germline (reference sequence).

The rearrangement joins TRBV4-3 to TRBJ1-2; tentative D call: TRBD1 (5 bases). V lost 0 bases and J lost 4, with 6 bases in between. Germline CDR1 is LGHNA and CDR2 is YSLEER. The CDR3 covers 13 residues. The CDR3 coding sequence is TGCGCCAGCAGCCAAGATCAGGGCTATGGCTACACCTTC. Its translation: CASSQDQGYGYTF.

This clone has more than one count but fewer than ten. J is TRBJ2-1 and V is TRBV27; D gene unclear. Germline V CDR1 and CDR2: MNHEY, SMNVEV (reference sequence). V lost 10 bases and J 0 bases, leaving 10 bases between the germline ends. The CDR3 loop spans 13 amino acids. The CDR3 sequence is CATQSNSYNEQFF. In DNA, the CDR3 is TGTGCCACCCAGTCGAACTCCTACAATGAGCAGTTCTTC.

The chain has TRBV5-1 and TRBJ2-5, with D possibly being TRBD1 (5 bases). Per germline, CDR1 SGHRS and CDR2 YFSETQ. CDR3 size: 14 residues. V lost 0 bases, J lost 1 base, and 7 bases lay in between. CDR3 region: CASSLGQTQETQYF. CDR3 nucleotide sequence: TGCGCCAGCAGCTTGGGACAGACCCAAGAGACCCAGTACTTC.

The chain carries TRBV11-2 and TRBJ2-1; 12 bases map to TRBD2. After removal of 4 bases from V and 5 bases from J, the junction contained 6 bases not matched to a gene. Germline V gene sequence: CDR1 SGHAT, CDR2 FQNNGV. CDR3 size: 16 residues. The CDR3 DNA sequence: TGTGCCAGCAGCTCGCCTAGCGGGGGGGGGCACAATGAGCAGTTCTTC. It is translated as CASSSPSGGGHNEQFF.

This chain connects TRBV20-1 to TRBJ1-2; 7 bases map to TRBD1. Germline trimming cut 3 bases from V and 2 bases from J; bases unmatched to any gene: 3. The CDR3 is made up of 13 amino acids. Germline CDR1 and CDR2: DFQATT and SNEGSKA (reference sequence). In nucleotides, the CDR3 is TGCAGTGCTAGTCGGGGACAGAACTATGGCTACACCTTC. Translated, it gives CSASRGQNYGYTF.

The DNA for the CDR3 is TGTGCCAGCAGCCAAGAACCACAAACAGGGTACACTGAAGCTTTCTTT. Translation gives CASSQEPQTGYTEAFF. V usage is TRBV14 and J usage is TRBJ1-1; the D gene is possibly TRBD1 (6 bases). There are 16 residues in the CDR3. CDR1 is SGHDN and CDR2 is FVKESK in the germline V gene. V lost 0 bases and J 3 bases, leaving 14 bases between the germline ends.

A few counts support this clone. The gene calls are TRBV7-2 and TRBJ2-1, with D maybe TRBD2 (6 bases). Germline V CDR1 and CDR2: SGHTA, FQGNSA. The germline V and J ends were trimmed by 8 bases and 6 bases, with 14 bases remaining between them. This CDR3 has 13 amino acids. The CDR3 loop reads CASLRRDLNEQFF. The CDR3 DNA reads TGTGCCAGCCTCCGGCGGGACCTCAATGAGCAGTTCTTC.

The gene calls are TRBV4-1 and TRBJ2-2; D is unclear. Trimming took off 2 bases at V and 3 bases at J, with 10 bases between the two ends. Germline assignment: CDR1 MGHRA and CDR2 YSYEKL. The CDR3 has 15 amino acids. The CDR3 DNA is TGCGCCAGCAGCCAAACCAGTTTCGACACCGGGGAGCTGTTTTTT. Residues: CASSQTSFDTGELFF.

The rearrangement uses TRBV5-3 and TRBJ1-5; D is ambiguous. TRBV5-3 is assigned to the ORF class and has an uncertain function. CDR3 length: 15 residues. The V gene lost 4 bases and the J gene lost 1 base, with 12 bases spanning the gap. The CDR3 here is CARSIRLHSNQPQHF. Written as DNA, the CDR3 is TGTGCCAGAAGCATCCGACTGCACAGCAATCAGCCCCAGCATTTT.

The rearrangement joins TRBV18 to TRBJ2-1; 11 nucleotides line up with TRBD2. The CDR3 is 15 residues long. Trimming took 3 bases from V and 5 from J; bases not matched to a gene: 3. Germline lookup yields CDR1 KGHSH and CDR2 LQKENI. The CDR3 DNA reads TGTGCCAGCTCACCCGGACTAGCGGGTGACAATGAGCAGTTCTTC. It is translated as CASSPGLAGDNEQFF.

This chain uses TRBV9 with TRBJ2-5, with 13 bases matching TRBD2. The CDR3 contains 15 residues. Germline CDR1 reads SGDLS; CDR2 reads YYNGEE. V shed 4 bases, J shed 5 bases, and the junction held 5 bases outside the gene matches. The CDR3 bases are TGTGCCAGCAGCCTCCGACTAGCGGGGGGCGAGACCCAGTACTTC. This sequence encodes CASSLRLAGGETQYF.

The chain combines TRBV19 with TRBJ1-2; 8 nucleotides match TRBD1. Germline lookup yields CDR1 LNHDA and CDR2 SQIVND (reference sequence). This CDR3 is 15 amino acids long. J was trimmed by 1 base and V by 3 bases; bases with no gene match: 4. The CDR3 region is CASSIRTGFNYGYTF. Written as DNA, the CDR3 is TGTGCCAGTAGTATCCGGACAGGGTTTAACTATGGCTACACCTTC.